What follows describes a single TCR beta chain. Its target is not known. CDR1 and CDR2 (germline): SGHRS, YFSETQ. The CDR3 covers 16 residues. The V gene end was trimmed by 1 base and the J gene end by 4 bases; junction bases not matched to a gene: 6. The sample belongs to a study of T cell responses to AZD1222 COVID-19 vaccine. Findings and caveats of the study: Nearly half of spike-specific TCRs reportedly go after variant regions that carry no mutations. After the peak T cell response, and only then, were repertoires sampled. Clonal diversity was possibly underestimated; the donors were predominantly white British and more often female. Among those given AZD1222, only 5 to 7 were seropositive at baseline.

Sequencing used immunoSEQ multiplex PCR; TCRdb keeps in-frame clones, though not all of them. Of around 160,000 clones in the sample, around 89% were seen once. V usage is TRBV5-1 and J usage is TRBJ2-7, with TRBD2 matching 12 bases. The clonotype was recovered from an adult in good health. The sequencing here drew on peripheral blood, taken on day 0 of AZD1222 vaccination. The DNA for the CDR3 is TGCGCCAGCAGCTTGCAATCTACTAGCGGGGGGTACGAGCAGTACTTC. This codes for CASSLQSTSGGYEQYF.